Shown below are 20 T cell receptor beta chains from a single sample sequenced in a study of shared clonotypes between healthy human individuals. TCRdb's table, derived via immunoSEQ multiplex PCR, lists solely in-frame clones and lacks some. The sample lists some 2.1 million clones, 85% to 95% occurring once. Sample: naive CD4+ T cells sorted from blood. This sample's subset: CD45RA+ positively selected. All receptors derive from a man younger than 35 in good health.

This chain links TRBV7-2 with TRBJ2-7; tentative D call: TRBD1 (6 bases). The CDR3 extends over 15 amino acids. V was pared by 2 bases and J by 3 bases, with 14 bases between. The germline V gene has CDR1 SGHTA and CDR2 FQGNSA. Written as DNA, the CDR3 is TGTGCCAGCAGCTTAATAGTGACAGGCAACTACGAGCAGTACTTC. It translates to CASSLIVTGNYEQYF.

This chain connects TRBV5-4 to TRBJ2-5, with D perhaps TRBD2 (7 bases). CDR3 length equals 14 residues. Germline values: CDR1 SGHNT, CDR2 YYREEE (reference sequence). Trimming left V 10 bases short and J 3 bases short, with 19 bases between. The CDR3 reads CAVRAGAGKETQYF. CDR3 DNA sequence: TGTGCCGTGCGGGCGGGGGCCGGAAAAGAGACCCAGTACTTC.

To note about this clone: Other DNA sequences in the same sample also yield this CDR3. The genes are TRBV5-1 and TRBJ1-1; a weak D match, TRBD1 (5 bases). CDR3 length equals 14 residues. The ends were cut back, 1 base at V and 1 base at J, with 8 bases in the middle. Per germline, CDR1 SGHRS and CDR2 YFSETQ. The CDR3 region is CASSLYGGNTEAFF. In DNA form, the CDR3 reads TGCGCCAGCAGCTTGTACGGGGGGAACACTGAAGCTTTCTTT.

The J gene is TRBJ1-2, the V gene TRBV7-9; D gene uncertain. From germline, CDR1 is SEHNR and CDR2 FQNEAQ (reference sequence). The CDR3 has 16 amino acids. V shed 3 bases and J shed 0 bases, with 14 bases lying between them. The CDR3 protein is CASSFRLTEANYGYTF. CDR3 bases: TGTGCCAGCAGCTTCAGACTGACCGAAGCTAACTATGGCTACACCTTC.

The chain couples TRBV7-2 to TRBJ2-1, with 8 positions matching TRBD1. Trimming cost V 5 bases and J 2 bases; bases outside gene matches: 11. The CDR3 has 17 amino acids. Germline V lookup: CDR1 SGHTA, CDR2 FQGNSA. CDR3 region: CASSPRIRTGPYNEQFF. In DNA, the CDR3 is TGTGCCAGCAGCCCAAGGATAAGGACAGGGCCCTACAATGAGCAGTTCTTC.

In nucleotides, the CDR3 is TGTGCCAGCAGAGAGACAGCCGAGCAGTACTTC. Translated: CASRETAEQYF. The V call is TRBV2, the J call TRBJ2-7; perhaps TRBD1 as D (5 bases). Trimming left V 6 bases short and J 6 bases short, with 9 bases between. The CDR3 sequence is 11 residues long. CDR1 and CDR2 from the germline V gene are SNHLY and FYNNEI.

The genes are TRBV5-1 and TRBJ1-2; no firm D call. CDR3 length: 13 residues. The germline V and J ends were trimmed by 4 bases and 12 bases, with 19 bases remaining between them. Per the germline V gene, CDR1 is SGHRS and CDR2 is YFSETQ. This CDR3 reads CASSGGYESRHTF. CDR3 nucleotide sequence: TGCGCCAGCAGCGGAGGTTATGAGAGTCGGCACACCTTC.

V is TRBV5-1 and J is TRBJ2-7, with TRBD2 matching over 7 bases. Trimming removed 0 bases from V and 5 bases from J; junction bases left unmatched: 8. The CDR3 loop spans 15 amino acids. Germline CDR1 reads SGHRS; CDR2 reads YFSETQ. CDR3 nucleotide sequence: TGCGCCAGCAGCTTGGTAGGCGGGAGCCCCAACGAGCAGTACTTC. Protein: CASSLVGGSPNEQYF.

The chain joins TRBV29-1 to TRBJ2-1; D possibly corresponds to TRBD2 (7 bases). This CDR3 is 13 amino acids long. CDR1 and CDR2 (germline): SQVTM, ANQGSEA. The ends were cut back, 4 bases at V and 5 bases at J, with 12 bases in the middle. As DNA, the CDR3 is TGCAGCGTTGCGGGGGGCGCGGACAATGAGCAGTTCTTC. Translated, it gives CSVAGGADNEQFF.

This clone occurred once. V is TRBV7-9 and J is TRBJ1-1, with TRBD1 as a possible D gene (5 bases). This CDR3 region has 14 residues. Trimming cost V 3 bases and J 4 bases, with 12 bases left between them. Per the germline V gene, CDR1 is SEHNR and CDR2 is FQNEAQ (reference sequence). The CDR3 spells CASSFGGPGTEAFF. Here the CDR3 DNA reads TGTGCCAGCAGCTTTGGGGGACCGGGCACTGAAGCTTTCTTT. Together with reference TRBV7-9 and TRBJ1-1, the CDR3 gives the full variable domain: DTGVSQNPRHKITKRGQNVTFRCDPISEHNRLYWYRQTLGQGPEFLTYFQNEAQLEKSRLLSDRFSAERPKGSFSTLEIQRTEQGDSAMYLCASSFGGPGTEAFFGQGTRLTVV.

The CDR3: CASSSIQRGRGVEQYF. The DNA for the CDR3 is TGTGCCAGCAGCTCGATTCAGCGGGGACGAGGGGTCGAGCAGTACTTC. The chain recombines TRBV5-8 with TRBJ2-7; TRBD2 aligns across 7 bases. The CDR3 extends over 16 amino acids. V was clipped by 3 bases and J by 6 bases; unmatched bases: 15. CDR1 SGHTS and CDR2 YDEGEE come from the germline V gene.

The rearrangement uses TRBV5-1 and TRBJ2-2; D is unclear. The V end was cut by 4 bases, the J end by 10 bases, with 17 bases between. The CDR3 spans 14 residues. CDR1 and CDR2 (germline): SGHRS, YFSETQ. CDR3 in DNA: TGCGCCAGCAGCCCCCCCCTCACCGGTATGGAGCTGTTTTTT. Amino acids: CASSPPLTGMELFF. Full variable domain (rest looked up from reference TRBV5-1 and TRBJ2-2): KAGVTQTPRYLIKTRGQQVTLSCSPISGHRSVSWYQQTPGQGLQFLFEYFSETQRNKGNFPGRFSGRQFSNSRSEMNVSTLELGDSALYLCASSPPLTGMELFFGEGSRLTVL.

In the case of this clone: Additional DNA sequences in this sample encode the identical CDR3. V usage is TRBV28 and J usage is TRBJ1-1; D possibly corresponds to TRBD1 (5 bases). The CDR3 length is 14 residues. The ends were cut back, 7 bases at V and 1 base at J, with 13 bases in the middle. Germline lookup yields CDR1 MDHEN and CDR2 SYDVKM. The CDR3 loop reads CASTPGRENTEAFF. The CDR3 DNA reads as TGTGCCAGCACCCCGGGACGGGAGAACACTGAAGCTTTCTTT.

J is TRBJ2-7 and V is TRBV6-1, with a tentative D call TRBD2 (5 bases). The germline CDR1 and CDR2 sequences are MNHNS and SASEGT. The CDR3 sequence is 13 residues long. V dropped 7 bases and J dropped 6 bases, with 16 bases sitting between them. CDR3 sequence (DNA): TGTGCCAGCATACTGCGTGGTAGCGCCGAGCAGTACTTC. Residues: CASILRGSAEQYF.

This clone was detected only once. This chain joins TRBV2 and TRBJ2-6; D remains ambiguous. Trimming cost V 1 base and J 0 bases, with 10 bases left between them. The CDR3 length is 17 residues. Per germline, CDR1 SNHLY and CDR2 FYNNEI. The CDR3 DNA sequence: TGTGCCAGCAGTGAAGGGCTCGTGGCCTCTGGGGCCAACGTCCTGACTTTC. Translation gives CASSEGLVASGANVLTF.

About this clone itself: This sample includes further DNA sequences coding for the same CDR3. The CDR3 sequence: CASSLGLAGEQFF. The CDR3 DNA sequence: TGTGCCAGCAGCTTAGGACTAGCGGGCGAGCAGTTCTTC. V is TRBV11-2 and J is TRBJ2-1; 10 bases fit TRBD2. This CDR3 is built from 13 residues. In germline, CDR1 is SGHAT, CDR2 FQNNGV. Trimming took 1 base from V and 10 from J; bases not matched to a gene: 1.

This sequence joins TRBV27 and TRBJ1-5; unclear D gene. Trimming stripped 3 bases from V and 3 bases from J, with 9 bases between. The CDR3 consists of 14 residues. Germline CDR1 MNHEY, CDR2 SMNVEV (reference sequence). CDR3: CASSLAQSNQPQHF. CDR3 DNA sequence: TGTGCCAGCAGTTTGGCGCAGTCCAATCAGCCCCAGCATTTT.

This clone was detected once. The chain links TRBV7-9 to TRBJ1-2; TRBD1 might be the D (5 bases). Per germline, CDR1 SEHNR and CDR2 FQNEAQ (reference sequence). There are 16 residues in the CDR3. V lost 0 bases and J lost 0, with 11 bases in between. The CDR3 spells CASSLAGQGSNYGYTF. The CDR3 DNA sequence: TGTGCCAGCAGCTTAGCGGGCCAGGGATCTAACTATGGCTACACCTTC.

With respect to this clone: Different DNA sequences within this sample yield the same CDR3. The chain combines TRBV6-6 with TRBJ1-1; D unclear. The CDR3 runs to 13 residues. Germline CDR1 is MNHNY and CDR2 is SVGAGI (reference sequence). Deletions cut 2 bases from V and 3 bases from J, with 7 bases between. This CDR3 is CASSYLVDTEAFF. The CDR3, as DNA: TGTGCCAGCAGTTACCTTGTGGACACTGAAGCTTTCTTT.

As concerns this clone: This same CDR3 is encoded by further DNA sequences in the sample. The chain has TRBV6-5 and TRBJ2-7; the match to TRBD2 covers 8 bases. The CDR3 consists of 13 residues. Germline V gene sequence: CDR1 MNHEY, CDR2 SVGAGI. The trim removed 5 bases at V and 4 bases at J, leaving 4 bases unmatched. The CDR3 spells CASSQGGGYEQYF. DNA of the CDR3: TGTGCCAGCAGTCAAGGCGGGGGGTACGAGCAGTACTTC.